This T cell receptor (beta chain) was retrieved from a study of vaccination effects on CD4 cells after COVID-19. The assay was immunoSEQ multiplex PCR, and TCRdb's table has in-frame clones only and misses some. The sample holds tens of thousands of clones; around 73% are singletons and the top ten take about 2%. When around nine days of culture had elapsed, CD4+ T cells were isolated. Each participant was administered two doses of either the BNT162b2 or the mRNA-1273 vaccine. Trimming pared 1 base from V and 3 bases from J, leaving 6 bases between. The CDR3 is 13 residues long. Regarding this clone: As yet, its antigen is unknown.

This rearrangement joins TRBV12-3 or TRBV12-4 to TRBJ1-2, with D uncertain. The receptor was derived from a human donor who received a COVID-19 vaccine. The sequences come from CD4+ T cells from PBMCs cultured without peptide, collected after COVID-19 vaccination. CDR3 bases: TGTGCCAGCAGTTTAGGGAGGGACTATGGCTACACCTTC. Its translation: CASSLGRDYGYTF.